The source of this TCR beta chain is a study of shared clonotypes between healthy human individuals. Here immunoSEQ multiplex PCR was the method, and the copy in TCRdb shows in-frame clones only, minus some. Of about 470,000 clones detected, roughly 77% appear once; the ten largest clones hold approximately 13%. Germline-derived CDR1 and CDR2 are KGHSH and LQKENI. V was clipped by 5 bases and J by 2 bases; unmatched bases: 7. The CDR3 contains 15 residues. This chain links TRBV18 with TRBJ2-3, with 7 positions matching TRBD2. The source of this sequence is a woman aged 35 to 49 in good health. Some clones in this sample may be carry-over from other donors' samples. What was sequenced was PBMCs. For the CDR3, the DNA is TGTGCCAGCTCAGGTTTAGCGGGTCACACAGATACGCAGTATTTT. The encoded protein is CASSGLAGHTDTQYF.